This T cell receptor beta chain is from a study of blood T cell repertoires in COVID-19. Study-wide background: Italy, Spain and the United States were the sources of the convalescent and acute COVID-19 samples. Sources were T cells, B-cell-depleted T cells, or PBMCs; the material itself was cDNA or gDNA.

The CDR3 length is 15 residues. Losses at the gene ends were 2 bases for V and 9 bases for J; bases not matched to a gene: 5. Germline CDR1 reads SGHRS; CDR2 reads YFSETQ. Original processing notes: Quantification of nucleated cells was approximated via reference gene primer amplification. Using immunoSEQ multiplex PCR, the repertoire was profiled, and TCRdb retains in-frame clones only, with some absent. The V and J calls and clone size were taken over from that table, and D and trimming were inferred from the DNA. The sample carries about 170,000 clones, 70% to 90% recorded once. The sequencing input was peripheral blood. The chain couples TRBV5-1 to TRBJ2-1, with TRBD2 identical over 13 bases. The receptor was derived from a woman older than 75 with COVID-19, enrolled during active disease. The CDR3 DNA reads as TGCGCCAGCAGCTTCGGACTAGCGGGAGATGGTGAGCAGTTCTTC. Amino acid sequence: CASSFGLAGDGEQFF. Looking up the rest from reference TRBV5-1 and TRBJ2-1 gives the full variable domain: KAGVTQTPRYLIKTRGQQVTLSCSPISGHRSVSWYQQTPGQGLQFLFEYFSETQRNKGNFPGRFSGRQFSNSRSEMNVSTLELGDSALYLCASSFGLAGDGEQFFGPGTRLTVL.